The 9 T cell receptor beta chains below come from one sample, sequenced in a study of post-analysis software for immune sequencing data. These TCRs are of unknown antigen specificity. Unique molecular identifiers were present in the TCR beta cDNA libraries. TCRdb passed the PCR reads through MiXCR, listing each CDR3 protein once. The sample holds hundreds of thousands of distinct CDR3 sequences, roughly half seen once. Study results and caveats: Roughly 5 TRBV segments, TRBV5-6, TRBV5-1 and TRBV20-1 among them, were found more frequent in patients than controls.

Sequencing was performed on blood. The receptor source for this set is a girl aged 5-17 years with multiple sclerosis.

This clonotype was picked up a small number of times. This chain joins TRBV5-1 and TRBJ2-5, with 9 bases matching TRBD1. This CDR3 spans 15 amino acids. Germline V gene sequence: CDR1 SGHRS, CDR2 YFSETQ. Germline trimming cut 4 bases from V and 3 bases from J; bases unmatched to any gene: 7. CDR3 sequence: CASSLRTGEKETQYF. The CDR3 bases are TGCGCCAGCAGCCTAAGGACAGGGGAAAAAGAGACCCAGTACTTC.

J is TRBJ2-3 and V is TRBV27; 8 bases match TRBD1. Germline CDR1 is MNHEY and CDR2 is SMNVEV (reference sequence). CDR3 length: 17 amino acids. The V and J ends lost 5 bases and 2 bases, in that order; junction bases with no gene match: 12. CDR3 sequence reads: CASSARADREPTDTQYF. DNA for the CDR3: TGTGCCAGCAGTGCCCGAGCGGACAGGGAACCCACAGATACGCAGTATTTT.

The J gene is TRBJ2-5, the V gene TRBV11-2; TRBD2 matches at 8 bases. V was pared by 4 bases and J by 0 bases, with 7 bases of the junction left unmatched. In germline, CDR1 is SGHAT, CDR2 FQNNGV. The CDR3 has 16 residues. CDR3 region: CASSSQLAEYQETQYF. The CDR3 DNA sequence: TGTGCCAGCAGCTCACAACTAGCGGAGTACCAAGAGACCCAGTACTTC.

V usage is TRBV5-1 and J usage is TRBJ2-1, with 7 bases identical to TRBD2. The CDR3 loop spans 20 amino acids. The V gene end was trimmed by 0 bases and the J gene end by 3 bases; junction bases not matched to a gene: 18. Germline lookup yields CDR1 SGHRS and CDR2 YFSETQ. The CDR3 loop is CASSLGGGLSPSSGYNEQFF. In DNA, the CDR3 is TGCGCCAGCAGCTTGGGGGGGGGACTCTCCCCCTCATCTGGCTACAATGAGCAGTTCTTC.

This clonotype turned up a few times. This chain joins TRBV20-1 and TRBJ2-3; 14 bases are shared with TRBD2. This CDR3 contains 15 residues. V dropped 5 bases and J dropped 5; count of bases not matched to a gene: 6. The V gene's germline CDR1 is DFQATT and CDR2 SNEGSKA (reference sequence). In nucleotides, the CDR3 is TGCAGTGCTCCCGGGACTAGCGGGAGACTAGATACGCAGTATTTT. Translation: CSAPGTSGRLDTQYF.

This clonotype was observed a handful of times. This chain connects TRBV29-1 to TRBJ1-2; 7 bases map to TRBD1. Trimming at V came to 4 bases and at J to 5 bases, leaving 10 bases not matched to a gene. There are 14 residues in the CDR3. Germline CDR1 and CDR2: SQVTM and ANQGSEA. CDR3 coding DNA: TGCAGCGTTGTAGGGGACAGTATTTCGTATGGCTACACCTTC. It specifies CSVVGDSISYGYTF.

This chain uses TRBV12-3 or TRBV12-4 with TRBJ2-3, with 8 bases fitting TRBD2. The CDR3 totals 16 residues. The junction had 7 bases not matched to a gene; V was cut back by 1 base and J by 4 bases. This chain's CDR3 is CASSLGGGRGPDTQYF. CDR3 bases: TGTGCCAGCAGTTTAGGCGGGGGGCGTGGTCCAGATACGCAGTATTTT.

The chain joins TRBV20-1 to TRBJ1-1; D unclear. The V end lost 4 bases, the J end lost 1 base, and 7 bases lay between the germline ends. This CDR3 spans 12 amino acids. Germline lookup yields CDR1 DFQATT and CDR2 SNEGSKA (reference sequence). Written as DNA, the CDR3 is TGCAGTGCTACCCCAGGGAACACTGAAGCTTTCTTT. Translating it yields CSATPGNTEAFF.

The CDR3 nucleotides read TGTGCCAGCAGTTACAACCCCACGACAGGTGTATTAGGGAATGAGCAGTTCTTC. Translated: CASSYNPTTGVLGNEQFF. This sequence joins TRBV6-5 and TRBJ2-1, with D possibly matching TRBD1 (6 bases). Trimming removed 2 bases at V and 7 bases at J, with 24 bases between. The germline V gene encodes CDR1 MNHEY and CDR2 SVGAGI. The CDR3 is 18 amino acids.